These T cell receptor beta chains were read from a single sample in a study of T cell responses to AZD1222 COVID-19 vaccine. Assay: immunoSEQ multiplex PCR; the TCRdb copy retains only in-frame clones and omits some. Among 45,000 or so clones listed, around 80% were seen once. The sequenced sample was peripheral blood, obtained on day 0 of AZD1222 vaccination. These receptor sequences come from an adult in good health. Each CDR3 is given with its conserved first and last residue. Each record gives: J gene, V gene, CDR3 protein.

J gene: TRBJ1-6; V gene: TRBV18; CDR3 protein: CASSPLPGQGHSYNSPLHF
J gene: TRBJ2-3; V gene: TRBV5-1; CDR3 protein: CASSLDRADTQYF
J gene: TRBJ1-5; V gene: TRBV2; CDR3 protein: CASSEADTLVQPQHF
J gene: TRBJ2-4; V gene: TRBV5-1; CDR3 protein: CASSLASLELAKNIQYF
J gene: TRBJ1-1; V gene: TRBV18; CDR3 protein: CASSRDKNTEAFF
J gene: TRBJ2-1; V gene: TRBV7-6; CDR3 protein: CASSLDAGLRYNEQFF
J gene: TRBJ1-2; V gene: TRBV7-8; CDR3 protein: CASSLGGIWQIGRTSTYGYTF
J gene: TRBJ1-1; V gene: TRBV5-4; CDR3 protein: CASSNGNTEAFF
J gene: TRBJ1-2; V gene: TRBV5-5; CDR3 protein: CASSLLDQGLYGYTF
J gene: TRBJ1-5; V gene: TRBV19; CDR3 protein: CASRYTGGANQPQHF
J gene: TRBJ2-5; V gene: TRBV5-1; CDR3 protein: CASSIRDRGLGGTQYF
J gene: TRBJ2-1; V gene: TRBV29-1; CDR3 protein: CSVERMGEQFF
J gene: TRBJ1-5; V gene: TRBV3-1/TRBV3-2; CDR3 protein: CASSPGGGLSNQPQHF
J gene: TRBJ1-5; V gene: TRBV27; CDR3 protein: CASSLAPGQGSNQPQHF
J gene: TRBJ2-3; V gene: TRBV7-2; CDR3 protein: CASSPAGLGDTQYF
J gene: TRBJ2-2; V gene: TRBV7-9; CDR3 protein: CASSLTRPELFF
J gene: TRBJ1-5; V gene: TRBV30; CDR3 protein: CAWSVGGMGNQPQHF
J gene: TRBJ2-1; V gene: TRBV7-9; CDR3 protein: CASSAGTGPYNEQFF
J gene: TRBJ1-3; V gene: TRBV19; CDR3 protein: CASSTLTAPGNTIYF
J gene: TRBJ1-6; V gene: TRBV27; CDR3 protein: CASSSQGSRNSPLHF
J gene: TRBJ1-2; V gene: TRBV5-1; CDR3 protein: CASSLEEPWDYGYTF
J gene: TRBJ1-5; V gene: TRBV24-1; CDR3 protein: CATSDHSRGSNQPQHF
J gene: TRBJ2-5; V gene: TRBV5-1; CDR3 protein: CASSIYRGVQETQYF
J gene: TRBJ1-2; V gene: TRBV10-3; CDR3 protein: CAISENRDGGYTF
J gene: TRBJ1-5; V gene: TRBV5-1; CDR3 protein: CASRKGTGNQPQHF